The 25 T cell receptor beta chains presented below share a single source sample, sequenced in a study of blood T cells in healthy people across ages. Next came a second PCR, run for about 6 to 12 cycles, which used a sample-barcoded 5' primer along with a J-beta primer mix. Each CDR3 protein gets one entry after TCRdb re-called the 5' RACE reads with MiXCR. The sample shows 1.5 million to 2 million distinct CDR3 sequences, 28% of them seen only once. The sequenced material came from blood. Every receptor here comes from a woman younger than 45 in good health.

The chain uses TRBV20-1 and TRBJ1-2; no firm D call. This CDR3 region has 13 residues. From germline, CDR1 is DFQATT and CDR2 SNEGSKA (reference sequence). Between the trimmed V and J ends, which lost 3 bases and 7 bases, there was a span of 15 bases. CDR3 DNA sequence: TGCAGTGCTAGGCGGGGTAGTGGAAGTGGCTACACCTTC. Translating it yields CSARRGSGSGYTF.

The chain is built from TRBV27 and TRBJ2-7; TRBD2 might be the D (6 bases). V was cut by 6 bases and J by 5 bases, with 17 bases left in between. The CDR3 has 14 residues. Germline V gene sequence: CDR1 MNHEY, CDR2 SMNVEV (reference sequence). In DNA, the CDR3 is TGTGCCAGCAGGGAGGGTCGAACGGGAAACGAGCAGTACTTC. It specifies CASREGRTGNEQYF.

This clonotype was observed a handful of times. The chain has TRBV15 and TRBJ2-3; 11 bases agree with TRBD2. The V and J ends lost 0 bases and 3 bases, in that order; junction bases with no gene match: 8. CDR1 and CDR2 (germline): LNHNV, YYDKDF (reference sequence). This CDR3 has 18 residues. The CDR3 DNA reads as TGTGCCACCAGCAGAGATCGGCTAGCGGGGGGTGGGACAGATACGCAGTATTTT. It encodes CATSRDRLAGGGTDTQYF.

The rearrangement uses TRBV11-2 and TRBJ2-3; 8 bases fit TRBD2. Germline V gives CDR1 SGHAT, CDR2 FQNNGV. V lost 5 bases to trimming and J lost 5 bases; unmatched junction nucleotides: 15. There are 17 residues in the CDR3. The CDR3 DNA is TGTGCCAGCAGCCCGGGTGGCGGGAGGCCCCGAGGAGATACGCAGTATTTT. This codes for CASSPGGGRPRGDTQYF. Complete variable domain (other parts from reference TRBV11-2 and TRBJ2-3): EAGVAQSPRYKIIEKRQSVAFWCNPISGHATLYWYQQILGQGPKLLIQFQNNGVVDDSQLPKDRFSAERLKGVDSTLKIQPAKLEDSAVYLCASSPGGGRPRGDTQYFGPGTRLTVL.

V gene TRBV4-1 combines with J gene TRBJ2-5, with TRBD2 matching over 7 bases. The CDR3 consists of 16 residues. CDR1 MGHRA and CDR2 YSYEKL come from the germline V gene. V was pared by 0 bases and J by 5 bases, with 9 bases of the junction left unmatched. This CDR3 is CASSQDLAGDWETQYF. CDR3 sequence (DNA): TGCGCCAGCAGCCAAGATTTGGCGGGAGATTGGGAGACCCAGTACTTC.

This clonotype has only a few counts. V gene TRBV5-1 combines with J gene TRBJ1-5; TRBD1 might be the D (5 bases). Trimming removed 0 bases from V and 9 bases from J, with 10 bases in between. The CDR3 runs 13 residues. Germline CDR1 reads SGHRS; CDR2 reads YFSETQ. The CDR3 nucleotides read TGCGCCAGCAGCTTGGACGGGGGACGGCCCCAGCATTTT. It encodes CASSLDGGRPQHF.

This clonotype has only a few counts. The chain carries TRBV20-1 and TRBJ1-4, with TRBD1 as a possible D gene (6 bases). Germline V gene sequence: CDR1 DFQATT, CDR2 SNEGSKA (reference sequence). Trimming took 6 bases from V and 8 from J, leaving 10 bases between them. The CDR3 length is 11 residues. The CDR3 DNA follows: TGCAGTGCGAGGACAGTGGAAAAACTGTTTTTT. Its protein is CSARTVEKLFF.

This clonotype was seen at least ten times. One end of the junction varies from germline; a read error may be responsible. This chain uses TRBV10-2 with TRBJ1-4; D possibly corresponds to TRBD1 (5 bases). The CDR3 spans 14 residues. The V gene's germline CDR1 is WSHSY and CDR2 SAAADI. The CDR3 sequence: CASSDRATNEKLFF. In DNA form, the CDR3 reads TGTGCCAGCAGTGACAGAGCAACTAATGAAAAACTGTTTTTT.

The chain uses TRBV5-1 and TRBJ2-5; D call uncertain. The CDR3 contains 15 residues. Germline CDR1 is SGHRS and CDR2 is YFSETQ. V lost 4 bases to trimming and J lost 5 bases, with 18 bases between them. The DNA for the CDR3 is TGCGCCAGCAGCCCATATACGGTGGCATCGGAGACCCAGTACTTC. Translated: CASSPYTVASETQYF.

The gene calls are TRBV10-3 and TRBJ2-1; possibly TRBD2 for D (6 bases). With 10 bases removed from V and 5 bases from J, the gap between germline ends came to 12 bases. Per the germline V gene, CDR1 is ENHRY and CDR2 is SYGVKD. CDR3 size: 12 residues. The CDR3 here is CASGMIDNEQFF. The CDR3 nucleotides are TGTGCCAGCGGGATGATCGACAATGAGCAGTTCTTC.

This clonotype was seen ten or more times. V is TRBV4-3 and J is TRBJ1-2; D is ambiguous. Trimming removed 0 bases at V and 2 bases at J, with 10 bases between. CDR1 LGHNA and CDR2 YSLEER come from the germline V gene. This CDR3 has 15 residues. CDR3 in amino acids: CASSQDQASNYGYTF. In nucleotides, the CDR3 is TGCGCCAGCAGCCAAGATCAAGCGTCAAACTATGGCTACACCTTC.

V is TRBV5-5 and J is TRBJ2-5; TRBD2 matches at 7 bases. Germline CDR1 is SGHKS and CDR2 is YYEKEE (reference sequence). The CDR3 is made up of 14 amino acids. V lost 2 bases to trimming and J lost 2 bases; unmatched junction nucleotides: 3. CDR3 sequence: CASSFIGGQETQYF. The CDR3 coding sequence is TGTGCCAGCAGCTTCATCGGGGGGCAAGAGACCCAGTACTTC.

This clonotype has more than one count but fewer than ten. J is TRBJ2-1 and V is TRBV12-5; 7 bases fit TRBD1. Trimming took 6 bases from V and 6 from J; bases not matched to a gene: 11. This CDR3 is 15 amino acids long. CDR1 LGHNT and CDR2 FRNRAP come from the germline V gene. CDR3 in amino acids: CASGPTGVFSNEQFF. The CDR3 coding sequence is TGTGCTAGTGGACCCACAGGGGTTTTCAGCAATGAGCAGTTCTTC.

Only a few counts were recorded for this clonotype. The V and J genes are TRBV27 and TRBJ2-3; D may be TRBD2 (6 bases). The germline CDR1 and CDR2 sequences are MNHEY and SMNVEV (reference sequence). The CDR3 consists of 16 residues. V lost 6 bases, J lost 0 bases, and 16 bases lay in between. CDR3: CASSYNIGGSTDTQYF. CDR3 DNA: TGTGCCAGCAGCTACAATATCGGGGGTAGCACAGATACGCAGTATTTT.

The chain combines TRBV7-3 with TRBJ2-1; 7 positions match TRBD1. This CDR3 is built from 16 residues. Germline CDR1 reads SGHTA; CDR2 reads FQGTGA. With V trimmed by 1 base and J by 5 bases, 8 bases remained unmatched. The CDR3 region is CASSLKSRTGDNEQFF. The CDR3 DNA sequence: TGTGCCAGCAGCTTAAAGTCTAGGACAGGAGACAATGAGCAGTTCTTC. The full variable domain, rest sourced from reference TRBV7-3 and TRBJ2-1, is GAGVSQTPSNKVTEKGKYVELRCDPISGHTALYWYRQSLGQGPEFLIYFQGTGAADDSGLPNDRFFAVRPEGSVSTLKIQRTERGDSAVYLCASSLKSRTGDNEQFFGPGTRLTVL.

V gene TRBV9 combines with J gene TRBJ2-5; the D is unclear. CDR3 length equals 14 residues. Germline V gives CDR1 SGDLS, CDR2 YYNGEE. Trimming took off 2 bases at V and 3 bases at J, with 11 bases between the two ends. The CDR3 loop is CASSVSQIEETQYF. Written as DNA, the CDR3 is TGTGCCAGCAGCGTCTCACAGATAGAAGAGACCCAGTACTTC. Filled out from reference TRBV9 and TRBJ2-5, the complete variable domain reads DSGVTQTPKHLITATGQRVTLRCSPRSGDLSVYWYQQSLDQGLQFLIQYYNGEERAKGNILERFSAQQFPDLHSELNLSSLELGDSALYFCASSVSQIEETQYFGPGTRLLVL.

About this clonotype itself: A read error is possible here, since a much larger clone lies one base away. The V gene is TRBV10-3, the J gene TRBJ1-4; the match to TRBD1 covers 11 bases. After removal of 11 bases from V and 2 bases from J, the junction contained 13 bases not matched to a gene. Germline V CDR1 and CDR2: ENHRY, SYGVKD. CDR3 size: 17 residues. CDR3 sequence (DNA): TGTGCCCCCGCGGCGGGACAGGGGGTAGGCACTAATGAAAAACTGTTTTTT. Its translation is CAPAAGQGVGTNEKLFF.

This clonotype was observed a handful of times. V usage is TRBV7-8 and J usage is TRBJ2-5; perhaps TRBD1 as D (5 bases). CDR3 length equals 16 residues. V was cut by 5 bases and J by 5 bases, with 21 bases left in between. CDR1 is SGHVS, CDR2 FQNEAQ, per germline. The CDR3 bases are TGTGCCAGCAGCACCTACCAGACAGACTTGGGGGAGACCCAGTACTTC. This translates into CASSTYQTDLGETQYF.

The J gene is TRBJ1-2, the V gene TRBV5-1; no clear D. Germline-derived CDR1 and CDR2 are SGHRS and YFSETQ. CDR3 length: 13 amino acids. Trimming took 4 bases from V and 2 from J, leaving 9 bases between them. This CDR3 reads CASSKVGNYGYTF. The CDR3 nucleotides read TGCGCCAGCAGCAAGGTGGGAAACTATGGCTACACCTTC.

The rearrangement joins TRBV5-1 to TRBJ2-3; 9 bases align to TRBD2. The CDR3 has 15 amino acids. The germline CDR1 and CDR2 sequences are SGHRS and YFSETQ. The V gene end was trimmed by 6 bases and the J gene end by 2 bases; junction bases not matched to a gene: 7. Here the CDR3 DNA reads TGCGCCAGCACACTGACTAGCGGAAACACAGATACGCAGTATTTT. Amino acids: CASTLTSGNTDTQYF.

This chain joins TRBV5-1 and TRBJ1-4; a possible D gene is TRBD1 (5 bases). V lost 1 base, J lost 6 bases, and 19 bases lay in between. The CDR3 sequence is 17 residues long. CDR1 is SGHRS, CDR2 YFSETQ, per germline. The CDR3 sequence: CASSLTSPTGGDEKLFF. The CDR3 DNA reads TGCGCCAGCAGCTTGACGAGCCCAACAGGAGGCGATGAAAAACTGTTTTTT.

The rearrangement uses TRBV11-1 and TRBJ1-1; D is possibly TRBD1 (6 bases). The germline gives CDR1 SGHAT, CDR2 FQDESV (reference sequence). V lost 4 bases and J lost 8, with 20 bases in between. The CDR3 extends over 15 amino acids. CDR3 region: CASSSRVIGQTEAFF. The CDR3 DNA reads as TGTGCCAGCAGCTCGAGGGTTATAGGACAGACCGAAGCTTTCTTT.

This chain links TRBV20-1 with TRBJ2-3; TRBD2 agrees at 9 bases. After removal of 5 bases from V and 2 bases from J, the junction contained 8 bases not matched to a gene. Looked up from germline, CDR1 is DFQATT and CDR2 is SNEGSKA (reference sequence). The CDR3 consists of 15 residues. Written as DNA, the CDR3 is TGCAGTGCTGAACGGCTAGCGGGAAACACAGATACGCAGTATTTT. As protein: CSAERLAGNTDTQYF.

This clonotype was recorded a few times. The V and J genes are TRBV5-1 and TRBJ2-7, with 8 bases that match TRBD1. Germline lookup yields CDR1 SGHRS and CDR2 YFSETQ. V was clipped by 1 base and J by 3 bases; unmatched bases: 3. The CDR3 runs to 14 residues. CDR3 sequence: CASSLQGAFYEQYF. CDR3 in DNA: TGCGCCAGCAGCTTGCAGGGGGCGTTCTACGAGCAGTACTTC. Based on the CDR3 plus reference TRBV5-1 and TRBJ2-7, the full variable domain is KAGVTQTPRYLIKTRGQQVTLSCSPISGHRSVSWYQQTPGQGLQFLFEYFSETQRNKGNFPGRFSGRQFSNSRSEMNVSTLELGDSALYLCASSLQGAFYEQYFGPGTRLTVT.

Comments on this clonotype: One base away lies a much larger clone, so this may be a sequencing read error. The CDR3 protein is CSAGPPVRADTQYF. As DNA, the CDR3 is TGCAGTGCTGGCCCTCCTGTGCGTGCGGATACGCAGTATTTT. The chain employs TRBV20-1 and TRBJ2-3; unclear D gene. CDR3 length equals 14 residues. Germline V gives CDR1 DFQATT, CDR2 SNEGSKA (reference sequence). V gave up 5 bases and J gave up 6 bases, with 18 bases separating them.